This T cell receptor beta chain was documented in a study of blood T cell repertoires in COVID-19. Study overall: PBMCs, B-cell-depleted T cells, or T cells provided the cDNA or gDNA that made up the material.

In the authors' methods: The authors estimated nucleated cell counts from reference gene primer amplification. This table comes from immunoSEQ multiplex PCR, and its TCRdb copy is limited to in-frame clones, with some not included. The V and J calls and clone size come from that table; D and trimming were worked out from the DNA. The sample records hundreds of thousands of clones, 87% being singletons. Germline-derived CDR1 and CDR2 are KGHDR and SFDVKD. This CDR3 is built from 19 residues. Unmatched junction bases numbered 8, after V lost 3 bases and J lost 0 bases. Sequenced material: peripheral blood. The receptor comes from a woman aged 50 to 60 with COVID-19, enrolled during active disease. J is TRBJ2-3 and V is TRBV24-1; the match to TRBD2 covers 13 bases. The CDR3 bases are TGTGCCACCAGTGATATAGGGACTAGCGGGGAACCTAGCACAGATACGCAGTATTTT. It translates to CATSDIGTSGEPSTDTQYF.